This T cell receptor beta chain was captured in a study of OX40 agonist ivuxolimab in advanced cancers. CDR3 length: 13 amino acids. Deletions cut 7 bases from V and 1 base from J, with 7 bases between. Per germline, CDR1 MDHEN and CDR2 SYDVKM. TCRdb keeps only in-frame clones here, not all; method: immunoSEQ multiplex PCR. The sample lists 55,000 to 75,000 clones; around 83% were seen once. The chain combines TRBV28 with TRBJ2-2, with unresolved D. This TCR was recovered from an adult with an advanced solid tumor such as melanoma, head and neck, liver or kidney cancer. The sequencing used CD4+ or CD8+ T cells sorted from blood, collected in a trial of the OX40 agonist ivuxolimab. DNA of the CDR3: TGTGCCAGCATACGACTGAACACCGGGGAGCTGTTTTTT. As protein: CASIRLNTGELFF.